One sample yielded the 27 T cell receptor beta chains listed below, sequenced in a study of tumor and adjacent non-tumor tissue in lung cancer. Three rounds of nested PCR, following a modified ARM-PCR protocol, produced the TCRbeta library. TCRdb processed the multiplex PCR reads anew with MiXCR; each CDR3 protein has one entry. The data show tens of thousands of distinct CDR3 sequences, less than 75% seen once. RNA was extracted from bulk tissue without any cell sorting. The normal lung tissue was taken more than 3 cm from the tumor edge. Sequencing used distant non-tumor lung tissue. These TCRs come from a woman aged 50 to 65 with non-small cell lung cancer.

Notes on this clonotype: A much larger clone lies one base from this, so it may be a read error. The chain uses TRBV6-1 and TRBJ1-2; tentatively, D is TRBD1 (5 bases). The CDR3 totals 15 residues. Looked up from germline, CDR1 is MNHNS and CDR2 is SASEGT. CDR3 nucleotide sequence: TGTGCCGGCAGCCCAGGGCTCACCGGTAACTATGGCTACACCTTC. Protein product: CAGSPGLTGNYGYTF.

The table lists this clonotype with a few counts. V gene TRBV20-1 combines with J gene TRBJ2-2; TRBD1 agrees at 12 bases. The CDR3 is made up of 17 amino acids. Germline lookup yields CDR1 DFQATT and CDR2 SNEGSKA (reference sequence). J was trimmed by 6 bases and V by 6 bases; bases with no gene match: 14. This CDR3 reads CSAPRPPGQGAPGELFF. The CDR3 nucleotides read TGCAGTGCACCCCGCCCCCCGGGACAGGGGGCCCCCGGGGAGCTGTTTTTT.

At least ten counts were recorded for this clonotype. The chain combines TRBV5-6 with TRBJ2-7; 7 nucleotides align to TRBD1. With 0 bases clipped from V and 9 bases from J, the junction kept 12 bases outside the gene matches. This CDR3 is built from 15 residues. The V gene's germline CDR1 is SGHDT and CDR2 YYEEEE. CDR3 sequence (DNA): TGTGCCAGCAGCTTGGTGCAGGGGGAGTCAATTCGGCAGTACTTC. Translating it yields CASSLVQGESIRQYF.

Only one count was recorded for this clonotype. One end of the junction is discordant with germline, which a read error may explain. The genes are TRBV4-2 and TRBJ2-7; 9 nucleotides align to TRBD2. The CDR3 loop spans 16 amino acids. The germline V gene has CDR1 LGHNA and CDR2 YNFKEQ. The chain's CDR3 is CASSQDLLAGPYDQYF. Here the CDR3 DNA reads TGTGCCAGCAGCCAAGATCTACTAGCGGGCCCCTACGACCAGTACTTC.

On this clonotype: One end of the junction does not line up with germline, which may come from a read error. V gene TRBV7-9 combines with J gene TRBJ2-2; a weak D match, TRBD2 (5 bases). Germline lookup yields CDR1 SEHNR and CDR2 FQNEAQ (reference sequence). The CDR3 is made up of 15 amino acids. The CDR3 sequence: CASNLAGGRTGELFF. CDR3 sequence (DNA): TGTGCCAGCAACTTAGCCGGAGGCCGCACCGGGGAGCTGTTTTTT. Looking up the rest from reference TRBV7-9 and TRBJ2-2 gives the full variable domain: DTGVSQNPRHKITKRGQNVTFRCDPISEHNRLYWYRQTLGQGPEFLTYFQNEAQLEKSRLLSDRFSAERPKGSFSTLEIQRTEQGDSAMYLCASNLAGGRTGELFFGEGSRLTVL.

Points on this clonotype: No conserved phenylalanine or tryptophan is present at the end of the CDR3, so a read error is the likely explanation. V usage is TRBV11-2 and J usage is TRBJ2-2; D is unclear. Per the germline V gene, CDR1 is SGHAT and CDR2 is FQNNGV. V lost 0 bases and J lost 8, with 10 bases in between. The CDR3 contains 14 residues. CDR3 protein: CASSLEQLGGELFY. The CDR3 bases are TGTGCCAGCAGCTTAGAACAATTAGGTGGGGAGCTGTTTTAT.

Notes on this clonotype: A much larger clone differs by one base, so this may be a read error. This sequence joins TRBV6-2 or TRBV6-3 and TRBJ2-6, with a tentative D call TRBD1 (5 bases). Per germline, CDR1 MNHEY and CDR2 SVGEGT. CDR3 length equals 17 residues. CDR3: CASTPNRGLSGADVLTF. CDR3 in DNA: TGTGCCAGCACCCCCAATCGAGGTCTCTCTGGGGCCGACGTCCTGACTTTC.

The table lists this clonotype with a few counts. This chain connects TRBV12-3 or TRBV12-4 to TRBJ2-4; D may be TRBD1 (5 bases). The CDR3 has 12 amino acids. V shed 4 bases and J shed 12 bases, with 13 bases lying between them. CDR3 sequence reads: CASSSGQYYQYF. DNA of the CDR3: TGTGCCAGCAGTTCAGGGCAGTATTATCAGTACTTC.

A few counts support this clonotype. J is TRBJ2-2 and V is TRBV14; 8 nucleotides line up with TRBD2. Germline V gene lookup returns CDR1 SGHDN and CDR2 FVKESK. V lost 1 base to trimming and J lost 1 base; unmatched junction nucleotides: 5. The CDR3 runs to 17 residues. The CDR3 coding sequence is TGTGCCAGCAGCCAAGTTGAGACTAGCGAGAACACCGGGGAGCTGTTTTTT. Translating it yields CASSQVETSENTGELFF.

About this clonotype itself: Its ends do not fully match the called genes, so a read error is possible. This chain links TRBV5-1 with TRBJ2-5; TRBD2 might be the D (6 bases). Germline CDR1 reads SGHRS; CDR2 reads YFSETQ. The CDR3 covers 12 residues. CDR3 amino acids: CANSPGVETQYF. The CDR3 DNA reads as TGCGCCAACAGCCCGGGGGTTGAGACCCAGTACTTC.

On this clonotype: A single base separates this from a much larger clone, so it may be a read error. CDR3 coding DNA: TGTGCCGGACCTTCCCGGACTAGCAGCCACACAGATACGCAGTGTTTT. It encodes CAGPSRTSSHTDTQCF. The chain joins TRBV5-8 to TRBJ2-3; TRBD2 matches 8 bases. The CDR3 totals 16 residues. In germline, CDR1 is SGHTS, CDR2 YDEGEE.

This clonotype was observed once. A read error may explain this, as a much larger clone is one base away. The chain uses TRBV5-5 and TRBJ2-1, with D perhaps given as TRBD1 or TRBD2 (7 bases each). Per germline, CDR1 SGHKS and CDR2 YYEKEE (reference sequence). The CDR3 is 13 amino acids. The CDR3 protein is CATSRGGNNEQFF. CDR3 DNA sequence: TGTGCCACCAGCAGGGGGGGCAACAATGAGCAGTTCTTC.

This chain joins TRBV7-6 and TRBJ2-3, with 10 bases identical to TRBD1. Germline CDR1 reads SGHVS; CDR2 reads FNYEAQ. V shed 5 bases and J 3 bases; nucleotides not matched to a gene: 5. This CDR3 region has 15 residues. The CDR3 loop reads CASSTGTGDTDTQYF. For the CDR3, the DNA is TGTGCCAGCAGCACCGGGACAGGGGATACAGATACGCAGTATTTT.

J is TRBJ1-5 and V is TRBV6-1; D uncertain. There are 15 residues in the CDR3. Germline V CDR1 and CDR2: MNHNS, SASEGT. CDR3 coding DNA: TGTGCAGGCAGTGGAAATGAGTACAGCAATCAGCCCCAGCATTTT. It encodes CAGSGNEYSNQPQHF.

Remarks on this clonotype: A much larger clone differs by one base, so this may be a read error. The chain is built from TRBV12-3 or TRBV12-4 and TRBJ1-5; D call uncertain. The ends were cut back, 5 bases at V and 7 bases at J, with 12 bases in the middle. The CDR3 has 13 residues. The CDR3 nucleotides read TGTGCCAGCAGTGGCGAAACTGGCCAGCCCCAGCATTTT. This translates into CASSGETGQPQHF.

The chain has TRBV24-1 and TRBJ2-7; D is unclear. This CDR3 is built from 13 residues. V dropped 3 bases and J dropped 2 bases, with 7 bases sitting between them. In germline, CDR1 is KGHDR, CDR2 SFDVKD. The DNA of the CDR3 is TGTGCCACCAGTGATGACTCCCCCTACGAGCAGTACTTC. It is translated as CATSDDSPYEQYF.

This clonotype was detected only a few times. A much bigger clone sits one base away, suggesting this may be a read error. The V gene is TRBV6-2 or TRBV6-3, the J gene TRBJ2-4; D is undetermined. This CDR3 spans 15 amino acids. Per the germline V gene, CDR1 is MNHEY and CDR2 is SVGEGT. The CDR3 protein is CASGYDQETKNIQYF. Here the CDR3 DNA reads TGTGCCAGCGGTTATGACCAGGAGACCAAAAACATTCAGTACTTC.

This clonotype came up a few times. The conserved final phenylalanine or tryptophan is absent from the CDR3, which likely points to a read error. V usage is TRBV20-1 and J usage is TRBJ1-6; 8 bases are a match to TRBD1. The CDR3 length is 16 residues. Germline assignment: CDR1 DFQATT and CDR2 SNEGSKA (reference sequence). V shed 3 bases and J 9 bases; nucleotides not matched to a gene: 13. The CDR3 here is CSARDHRTGRSSPLHS. The CDR3 bases are TGCAGTGCTAGGGATCACAGGACAGGGCGGAGTTCACCCCTCCACTCT.

In regard to this clonotype: Germline is not matched at one junction end, which may reflect a read error. The chain uses TRBV11-1 and TRBJ2-3, with 13 bases aligning to TRBD2. The CDR3 totals 20 residues. The germline V gene has CDR1 SGHAT and CDR2 FQDESV (reference sequence). The CDR3 region is CASSSPGLAGVGGSADTQYF. As DNA, the CDR3 is TGTGCCAGCAGCTCCCCAGGACTAGCGGGAGTCGGGGGGAGCGCAGATACGCAATATTTT.

Comments on this clonotype: A much larger clone is a single base away; this may be a read error. This chain connects TRBV20-1 to TRBJ2-3; no definite D call. This CDR3 spans 15 amino acids. Germline V CDR1 and CDR2: DFQATT, SNEGSKA (reference sequence). Written as DNA, the CDR3 is TGCAGTGCTAGCCCGACGGTGTTTAATGTGGATATGCAGTATTTT. This translates into CSASPTVFNVDMQYF.

In this sample, this clonotype turned up a few times. The chain joins TRBV5-1 to TRBJ1-2; the match to TRBD1 covers 8 bases. The V and J ends lost 4 bases and 8 bases, in that order; junction bases with no gene match: 10. CDR1 and CDR2 from the germline V gene are SGHRS and YFSETQ. The length of the CDR3 is 14 residues. CDR3 region: CASSNGQGSSGYTF. CDR3 in DNA: TGCGCCAGCAGCAACGGACAGGGATCGAGCGGCTACACCTTC.

The rearrangement uses TRBV12-3 or TRBV12-4 and TRBJ2-2; possible D gene TRBD1, 5 bases. The CDR3 has 16 amino acids. V lost 1 base and J lost 5, with 14 bases in between. CDR3 amino acids: CASSLGLYKGTGELFF. CDR3 DNA sequence: TGTGCCAGCAGTTTAGGCCTATACAAGGGGACCGGGGAGCTGTTTTTT.

Notes on this clonotype: A much bigger clone sits one base away, suggesting this may be a read error. CDR3 DNA sequence: TGCAATGCTAGAGACGGGAATGAAAAACTGTTTTTT. Its protein is CNARDGNEKLFF. The gene calls are TRBV20-1 and TRBJ1-4; D is ambiguous. CDR3 length: 12 amino acids. Germline CDR1 and CDR2: DFQATT and SNEGSKA (reference sequence).

To note about this clonotype: Germline is not matched at one junction end, which may reflect a read error. The chain links TRBV20-1 to TRBJ2-2; 8 bases line up with TRBD1. This CDR3 spans 14 amino acids. The germline V gene has CDR1 DFQATT and CDR2 SNEGSKA (reference sequence). The CDR3: CSARRRTGPGELLF. As DNA, the CDR3 is TGCAGTGCTCGTAGACGGACAGGGCCCGGGGAGCTGCTTTTT.

For this clonotype: A much larger clone lies a single base off, so this may be a read error. V gene TRBV4-1 combines with J gene TRBJ2-7; 9 positions agree with TRBD2. There are 15 residues in the CDR3. Germline loops: CDR1 MGHRA, CDR2 YSYEKL. V lost 3 bases and J lost 4; bases outside the gene matches: 7. CDR3: CASSQLAGARYEQYF. In DNA, the CDR3 is TGCGCCAGCAGCCAGTTAGCGGGAGCGCGGTACGAGCAGTACTTC.

The chain joins TRBV5-1 to TRBJ2-3, with D hard to call. V was clipped by 1 base and J by 4 bases, with 1 base between them. CDR3 size: 11 residues. Germline CDR1 is SGHRS and CDR2 is YFSETQ. The CDR3 nucleotides are TGCGCCAGCAGCTTGTCAGATACGCAGTATTTT. It specifies CASSLSDTQYF.

A remark on this clonotype: A read error may be the cause here, since a much bigger clone is one base away. The chain combines TRBV4-1 with TRBJ2-3; D uncertain. CDR1 MGHRA and CDR2 YSYEKL come from the germline V gene. This CDR3 is 13 amino acids long. The CDR3 loop reads CSSSQMYRDTQYF. The CDR3 DNA reads as TGCTCCAGCAGCCAAATGTACCGGGATACGCAGTATTTT.